A selection of T cell receptor beta chains follows, all from one sample in a study of blood T cell repertoires in COVID-19. Clones were read by immunoSEQ multiplex PCR, and TCRdb kept only the in-frame ones, dropping some. The table has fewer than 200,000 clones, about 83% seen once. Sequences were obtained from peripheral blood. These receptors came from a woman of 80 years or more with COVID-19, enrolled during active disease. Each CDR3 is given with its conserved first and last residue. A D gene is named only where the DNA matches it firmly. Clone size is not always given. Where it is, it says once, few, many or a class for expanded clones.

-	TRBV9	TRBJ2-6	TRBD1	CASSRDRGAGANVLTF	TGTGCCAGCAGCCGGGACAGGGGGGCTGGGGCCAACGTCCTGACTTTC
-	TRBV12-5	TRBJ2-3	TRBD2	CASGLGLAGLDTQYF	TGTGCTAGTGGTTTGGGACTAGCGGGCTTAGATACGCAGTATTTT
-	TRBV9	TRBJ2-1	-	CASSRGQLSSYNEQFF	TGTGCCAGCAGCAGAGGACAGCTGAGCTCCTACAATGAGCAGTTCTTC
-	TRBV29-1	TRBJ2-5	TRBD1	CSVTGGQETQYF	TGCAGCGTGACAGGGGGCCAGGAGACCCAGTACTTC
-	TRBV9	TRBJ2-3	TRBD2	CASSVGASGDTDTQYF	TGTGCCAGCAGCGTAGGGGCTAGCGGGGACACAGATACGCAGTATTTT
-	TRBV7-9	TRBJ2-5	-	CASSLSYRETQYF	TGTGCCAGCAGCCTCTCCTATCGGGAGACCCAGTACTTC
few	TRBV9	TRBJ2-2	TRBD2	CASSPDPGGYTGELFF	TGTGCCAGCAGCCCAGACCCGGGGGGGTACACCGGGGAGCTGTTTTTT
-	TRBV7-2	TRBJ1-5	-	CASSLDRLGPQHF	TGTGCCAGCAGCTTAGACAGGTTGGGGCCCCAGCATTTT
few	TRBV6-5	TRBJ1-2	-	CASSYVLGRGYTF	TGTGCCAGCAGTTACGTCCTGGGGAGAGGCTACACCTTC
-	TRBV21-1	TRBJ2-7	-	CASSKTSGRASEQYF	TGTGCCAGCAGCAAAACTAGCGGGAGGGCCTCCGAGCAGTACTTC
-	TRBV5-4	TRBJ2-7	TRBD2	CASSLAGGAQAHEQYF	TGTGCCAGCAGCTTGGCCGGGGGGGCACAGGCCCACGAGCAGTACTTC
-	TRBV7-3	TRBJ2-1	TRBD1	CASSLWRVQGYNEQFF	TGTGCCAGCAGCTTATGGCGGGTACAGGGGTACAATGAGCAGTTCTTC
-	TRBV5-1	TRBJ2-5	-	CASSQIPGRGETQYF	TGCGCCAGCAGCCAGATCCCCGGGAGAGGAGAGACCCAGTACTTC
once	TRBV28	TRBJ1-2	TRBD1	CASSGQGNYGYTF	TGTGCCAGCTCCGGACAGGGGAACTATGGCTACACCTTC
-	TRBV9	TRBJ2-7	-	CASSVAWRNRMSYEQYF	TGTGCCAGCAGCGTAGCCTGGAGGAACAGAATGTCCTACGAGCAGTACTTC
-	TRBV5-5	TRBJ1-1	TRBD1	CASSYRGGWNTEAFF	TGTGCCAGCAGTTACAGGGGTGGGTGGAACACTGAAGCTTTCTTT
-	TRBV19	TRBJ1-1	TRBD1	CASSTRQGLNTEAFF	TGTGCCAGTAGTACACGACAGGGTTTGAACACTGAAGCTTTCTTT
-	TRBV30	TRBJ1-4	TRBD1	CAGNYQGAYEELFF	TGTGCCGGGAACTACCAGGGGGCTTATGAGGAACTGTTTTTT
-	TRBV11-2	TRBJ1-1	-	CASSDKTGPSTEAFF	TGTGCCAGCAGCGATAAGACAGGTCCTAGCACTGAAGCTTTCTTT
few	TRBV10-3	TRBJ2-1	-	CAIRGAGDNEQFF	TGTGCCATCAGGGGGGCAGGGGATAATGAGCAGTTCTTC
-	TRBV18	TRBJ1-5	TRBD1	CASSLFPLGGWNQPQHF	TGTGCCAGCTCACTTTTCCCATTAGGGGGCTGGAATCAGCCCCAGCATTTT
-	TRBV18	TRBJ1-2	-	CASSPPTRVGYTF	TGTGCCAGCTCACCACCTACCAGGGTTGGCTACACCTTC
-	TRBV5-6	TRBJ1-6	-	CASTRGGGRVNSPLHF	TGTGCCAGCACCCGGGGTGGCGGACGGGTGAATTCACCCCTCCACTTT
-	TRBV4-2	TRBJ2-1	TRBD2	CASSQSGGIYNEQFF	TGTGCCAGCAGCCAGAGCGGGGGGATATACAATGAGCAGTTCTTC